The present TCR beta chain was sequenced within a study of cytomegalovirus exposure and HLA in healthy donors. Study results and caveats: In a later analysis, specific HLA alleles were associated with approximately 16,000 TCR beta sequences at a 0.05 false discovery rate. An apparent linkage of common viral pathogens to several of the most significant clusters emerged in a later analysis.

To note about this clone: Its cognate antigen is unknown.

The donors gave bone marrow, and they were healthy. Deletions cut 5 bases from V and 1 base from J, with 8 bases between. The CDR3 loop spans 12 amino acids. Germline CDR1 reads GTSNPN; CDR2 reads SVGIG (reference sequence). Primers: 60 Vbeta forward and 13 Jbeta reverse. Sequencing used immunoSEQ multiplex PCR; TCRdb keeps in-frame clones, though not all of them. The sample yields about 160,000 clones, around 72% seen once. Sequenced sample: PBMCs. This receptor was taken from a female donor in good health and CMV-seronegative. The gene calls are TRBV30 and TRBJ1-2; no clear D gene. DNA of the CDR3: TGTGCCTGGGTAGACATTAACTATGGCTACACCTTC. As protein: CAWVDINYGYTF. The whole variable domain, filled in from reference TRBV30 and TRBJ1-2, reads SQTIHQWPATLVQPVGSPLSLECTVEGTSNPNLYWYRQAAGRGLQLLFYSVGIGQISSEVPQNLSASRPQDRQFILSSKKLLLSDSGFYLCAWVDINYGYTFGSGTRLTVV.